One sample yielded the 21 T cell receptor beta chains listed below, sequenced in a study of blood T cell repertoires in COVID-19. Method: immunoSEQ multiplex PCR; TCRdb's copy keeps in-frame clones and lacks some. Of approximately 63,000 clones listed, around 91% are singletons. Sample: peripheral blood. Receptors were obtained from a human donor in a cohort sampled during active COVID-19.

The chain joins TRBV7-2 to TRBJ2-5, with no clear D. Germline V CDR1 and CDR2: SGHTA, FQGNSA. Deletions cut 2 bases from V and 2 bases from J, with 9 bases between. The CDR3 extends over 14 amino acids. CDR3 nucleotides: TGTGCCAGCAGCTTAATGGTCAGACAAGAGACCCAGTACTTC. Translation: CASSLMVRQETQYF.

V and J are TRBV7-8 and TRBJ2-3; weak D call: TRBD2 (6 bases). Germline V gene data show CDR1 as SGHVS and CDR2 as FQNEAQ. The CDR3 extends over 17 amino acids. Deletions cut 0 bases from V and 2 bases from J, with 15 bases between. CDR3 loop: CASSLAGGVKLTDTQYF. The CDR3 DNA follows: TGTGCCAGCAGCTTAGCGGGGGGTGTGAAGCTCACAGATACGCAGTATTTT. Drawing the rest from reference TRBV7-8 and TRBJ2-3, the complete variable domain is GAGVSQSPRYKVAKRGQDVALRCDPISGHVSLFWYQQALGQGPEFLTYFQNEAQLDKSGLPSDRFFAERPEGSVSTLKIQRTQQEDSAVYLCASSLAGGVKLTDTQYFGPGTRLTVL.

This clone showed up just once. The V and J genes are TRBV19 and TRBJ2-3; 7 nucleotides agree with TRBD2. V lost 7 bases to trimming and J lost 6 bases; unmatched junction nucleotides: 10. CDR1 and CDR2 (germline): LNHDA, SQIVND (reference sequence). The CDR3 has 14 amino acids. The CDR3 DNA reads as TGTGCCAGTAACGACGCGTGGGGGGGTGATACGCAGTATTTT. Its translation is CASNDAWGGDTQYF.

The gene calls are TRBV30 and TRBJ2-3; 10 nucleotides align to TRBD1. Germline loops: CDR1 GTSNPN, CDR2 SVGIG (reference sequence). The J segment lost 4 bases and the V segment lost 8 bases, leaving 6 bases of the junction unmatched. CDR3 length: 13 amino acids. As DNA, the CDR3 is TGTGCCCGGGGACAGGGGTGGGCAGATACGCAGTATTTT. This translates into CARGQGWADTQYF.

J is TRBJ1-2 and V is TRBV19, with 8 bases matching TRBD1. V lost 5 bases and J lost 5; bases outside the gene matches: 16. Looked up from germline, CDR1 is LNHDA and CDR2 is SQIVND (reference sequence). The CDR3 is made up of 17 amino acids. The CDR3: CASSRKGTGSLGYGYTF. DNA of the CDR3: TGTGCCAGTAGTCGAAAGGGGACAGGAAGTTTGGGATATGGCTACACCTTC.

Here the CDR3 DNA reads TGTGCCAGTAGTCGGGGGGGTTCCTACGAGCAGTACTTC. It codes for CASSRGGSYEQYF. The J gene is TRBJ2-7, the V gene TRBV19; 8 nucleotides match TRBD2. The CDR3 consists of 13 residues. Trimming took 5 bases from V and 1 from J; bases not matched to a gene: 1. Germline-derived CDR1 and CDR2 are LNHDA and SQIVND (reference sequence).

This chain uses TRBV2 with TRBJ2-1, with a possible D match to TRBD2 (6 bases). CDR1 is SNHLY and CDR2 is FYNNEI in the germline V gene. The V end was cut by 6 bases, the J end by 2 bases, with 8 bases between. The CDR3 contains 13 residues. The CDR3 sequence is CASSGRAYNEQFF. The CDR3 nucleotides are TGTGCCAGCAGCGGGAGAGCCTACAATGAGCAGTTCTTC.

The chain employs TRBV11-2 and TRBJ2-5; the match to TRBD1 covers 9 bases. This CDR3 has 13 amino acids. Germline-derived CDR1 and CDR2 are SGHAT and FQNNGV. V dropped 0 bases and J dropped 11; count of bases not matched to a gene: 4. The CDR3 sequence: CASSLDPTGGQYF. CDR3 nucleotide sequence: TGTGCCAGCAGCTTAGACCCGACAGGGGGACAGTACTTC.

This chain connects TRBV28 to TRBJ2-7, with D possibly TRBD2 on 6 matching bases. Germline-derived CDR1 and CDR2 are MDHEN and SYDVKM. CDR3 length: 14 amino acids. V dropped 7 bases and J dropped 7 bases, with 20 bases sitting between them. CDR3 protein: CASNSEGAVEEQYF. The DNA for the CDR3 is TGTGCCAGCAATTCGGAGGGAGCGGTGGAGGAGCAGTACTTC.

The CDR3 loop is CASSPTGNTEAFF. In DNA form, the CDR3 reads TGTGCCAGCAGCCCAACAGGAAACACTGAAGCTTTCTTT. The V call is TRBV7-9, the J call TRBJ1-1; D might be TRBD1 (5 bases). Deletions cut 5 bases from V and 2 bases from J, with 9 bases between. The CDR3 spans 13 residues. Germline V CDR1 and CDR2: SEHNR, FQNEAQ (reference sequence).

CDR3 loop: CASSLIWGETYEQYF. DNA of the CDR3: TGTGCCAGCAGTTTAATCTGGGGGGAAACCTACGAGCAGTACTTC. The chain is built from TRBV27 and TRBJ2-7, with D tentatively TRBD2 (6 bases). Looked up from germline, CDR1 is MNHEY and CDR2 is SMNVEV (reference sequence). V was trimmed by 2 bases and J by 2 bases, leaving 13 bases between them. CDR3 length equals 15 residues.

The chain couples TRBV9 to TRBJ2-3, with a possible D match to TRBD1 (5 bases). The CDR3 totals 15 residues. In germline, CDR1 is SGDLS, CDR2 YYNGEE. Trimming left V 3 bases short and J 1 base short, with 12 bases between. The CDR3 sequence: CASSAGEQGTDTQYF. The CDR3 bases are TGTGCCAGCAGCGCCGGAGAACAGGGCACAGATACGCAGTATTTT.

This chain joins TRBV30 and TRBJ2-7, with 8 bases identical to TRBD1. CDR1 and CDR2 from the germline V gene are GTSNPN and SVGIG (reference sequence). The CDR3 totals 14 residues. V dropped 3 bases and J dropped 3; count of bases not matched to a gene: 7. CDR3 region: CAWRAWTGFYEQYF. CDR3 coding DNA: TGTGCCTGGAGGGCCTGGACAGGGTTCTACGAGCAGTACTTC.

This clone came up a few times. The chain links TRBV18 to TRBJ1-2; TRBD1 aligns across 8 bases. Trimming took 3 bases from V and 7 from J; bases not matched to a gene: 10. Germline V gene lookup returns CDR1 KGHSH and CDR2 LQKENI. The CDR3 has 15 amino acids. The CDR3 sequence: CASSPRQDREGGYTF. The CDR3 bases are TGTGCCAGCTCACCGAGACAGGACAGGGAAGGTGGCTACACCTTC.

This clone has just one count. The chain has TRBV30 and TRBJ2-5, with 9 bases aligning to TRBD2. The germline V gene has CDR1 GTSNPN and CDR2 SVGIG (reference sequence). Trimming cost V 2 bases and J 4 bases; bases outside gene matches: 11. The length of the CDR3 is 16 residues. For the CDR3, the DNA is TGTGCCTGGAGTTTCAGGCGGGGGGGGACCTCAGAGACCCAGTACTTC. Residues: CAWSFRRGGTSETQYF.

This chain joins TRBV24-1 and TRBJ1-2; 11 bases are shared with TRBD1. With 4 bases clipped from V and 7 bases from J, the junction kept 7 bases outside the gene matches. CDR3 size: 15 residues. Germline loops: CDR1 KGHDR, CDR2 SFDVKD. The chain's CDR3 is CATSDSGTGGFGYTF. The DNA of the CDR3 is TGTGCCACCAGTGACAGCGGGACAGGGGGTTTTGGCTACACCTTC.

This chain links TRBV3-1 (or the pseudogene TRBV3-2) with TRBJ1-3; no firm D call. The germline V and J ends were trimmed by 0 bases and 0 bases, with 3 bases remaining between them. Germline lookup yields CDR1 LGHDT and CDR2 YNNKEL (reference sequence). This CDR3 region has 14 residues. The DNA for the CDR3 is TGTGCCAGCAGCCAAGATTACTCTGGAAACACCATATATTTT. Amino acid sequence: CASSQDYSGNTIYF.

This CDR3 is CASSPFPKGNYGYTF. The CDR3 DNA sequence: TGTGCCAGCAGCCCGTTCCCCAAGGGGAACTATGGCTACACCTTC. J is TRBJ1-2 and V is TRBV28, with D maybe TRBD1 (5 bases). The CDR3 runs to 15 residues. CDR1 and CDR2 from the germline V gene are MDHEN and SYDVKM. Trimming left V 6 bases short and J 2 bases short, with 16 bases between.

CDR3 coding DNA: TGTGCCAGCAGCCGGGGGGGTGGGGGCGCGGGTAGGGCCGGGGAGCTGTTTTTT. Translation: CASSRGGGGAGRAGELFF. This chain connects TRBV7-2 to TRBJ2-2; TRBD2 aligns across 8 bases. The CDR3 contains 18 residues. In germline, CDR1 is SGHTA, CDR2 FQGNSA. The junction had 17 bases not matched to a gene; V was cut back by 5 bases and J by 6 bases.

The V gene is TRBV5-4, the J gene TRBJ2-3; D perhaps matches TRBD1 (6 bases). This CDR3 has 14 residues. V was shortened by 2 bases and J by 1 base, with 8 bases between the two germline ends. The V gene's germline CDR1 is SGHNT and CDR2 YYREEE (reference sequence). Here the CDR3 DNA reads TGTGCCAGCAGCTTTCAGGGGCGCACAGATACGCAGTATTTT. Its protein is CASSFQGRTDTQYF.

The chain has TRBV5-1 and TRBJ2-7; a possible D gene is TRBD1 (6 bases). The CDR3 is made up of 15 amino acids. The V end lost 4 bases, the J end lost 6 bases, and 20 bases lay between the germline ends. Germline lookup yields CDR1 SGHRS and CDR2 YFSETQ. The CDR3 here is CASSPGLPGASEQYF. CDR3 bases: TGCGCCAGCAGCCCCGGACTCCCAGGGGCCTCCGAGCAGTACTTC.